These 30 T cell receptor beta chains were sequenced from one sample in a study of blood T cell repertoires in COVID-19. Using immunoSEQ multiplex PCR, the repertoire was profiled, and TCRdb retains in-frame clones only, with some absent. The sample lists 90,000 to 130,000 clones; approximately 84% were seen once. Material: peripheral blood. The receptors derive from a man aged 35 to 55 with acute or convalescent COVID-19.

The V and J genes are TRBV2 and TRBJ2-3; D unclear. The CDR3 length is 14 residues. V gave up 6 bases and J gave up 0 bases, with 10 bases separating them. Germline values: CDR1 SNHLY, CDR2 FYNNEI. CDR3 sequence reads: CASRTGLSTDTQYF. The CDR3 nucleotides are TGTGCCAGCAGGACTGGTCTTAGCACAGATACGCAGTATTTT. Drawing the rest from reference TRBV2 and TRBJ2-3, the complete variable domain is EPEVTQTPSHQVTQMGQEVILRCVPISNHLYFYWYRQILGQKVEFLVSFYNNEISEKSEIFDDQFSVERPDGSNFTLKIRSTKLEDSAMYFCASRTGLSTDTQYFGPGTRLTVL.

V gene TRBV4-1 combines with J gene TRBJ2-5; 8 positions match TRBD1. CDR1 is MGHRA and CDR2 is YSYEKL in the germline V gene. V trimming: 1 base; J trimming: 6 bases; junction bases outside the gene matches: 4. The CDR3 length is 14 residues. This chain's CDR3 is CASSQVLRGQTQYF. The CDR3 DNA is TGCGCCAGCAGCCAAGTCCTCAGGGGGCAGACCCAGTACTTC.

This clone was seen just once. The rearrangement links TRBV5-1 to TRBJ1-2, with 11 nucleotides matching TRBD1. Losses at the gene ends were 4 bases for V and 5 bases for J; bases not matched to a gene: 7. The length of the CDR3 is 15 residues. Per the germline V gene, CDR1 is SGHRS and CDR2 is YFSETQ. DNA for the CDR3: TGCGCCAGCAGCCGGGGACAGGGGGTAAGATATGGCTACACCTTC. It yields the protein CASSRGQGVRYGYTF.

The sample holds one count of this clone. V usage is TRBV6-5 and J usage is TRBJ1-2, with TRBD1 matching over 7 bases. Trimming took 2 bases from V and 6 from J; bases not matched to a gene: 6. The CDR3 length is 14 residues. Germline-derived CDR1 and CDR2 are MNHEY and SVGAGI. CDR3 residues: CASSYRQGKDGYTF. The DNA for the CDR3 is TGTGCCAGCAGTTACCGACAGGGAAAGGATGGCTACACCTTC.

The chain employs TRBV5-1 and TRBJ2-3; TRBD2 matches at 10 bases. CDR1 SGHRS and CDR2 YFSETQ come from the germline V gene. The CDR3 loop spans 16 amino acids. V trimming: 1 base; J trimming: 2 bases; junction bases outside the gene matches: 4. CDR3 DNA sequence: TGCGCCAGCAGCTTGACTAGCGGGACCCCCACAGATACGCAGTATTTT. Protein sequence: CASSLTSGTPTDTQYF.

The V and J genes are TRBV3-1 (or the pseudogene TRBV3-2) and TRBJ2-1; 15 bases are a match to TRBD2. The CDR3 contains 19 residues. The germline gives CDR1 LGHDT, CDR2 YNNKEL (reference sequence). The ends lost 4 bases at V and 5 bases at J; junction bases unmatched: 12. The CDR3 spells CASSLLGLAGGPRDNEQFF. The CDR3 DNA reads TGTGCCAGCAGCCTACTTGGACTAGCGGGGGGGCCGAGGGACAATGAGCAGTTCTTC.

This clone was counted once. The CDR3 coding sequence is TGTGCCACCAGTGCCAGGGGGAGGACTGAAGCTTTCTTT. This encodes CATSARGRTEAFF. The rearrangement uses TRBV24-1 and TRBJ1-1, with TRBD1 identical over 7 bases. Trimming removed 5 bases from V and 5 bases from J; junction bases left unmatched: 4. CDR1 and CDR2 from the germline V gene are KGHDR and SFDVKD. The CDR3 runs 13 residues.

The V and J genes are TRBV6-5 and TRBJ1-1; 7 bases match TRBD1. The CDR3 sequence is 14 residues long. Trimming took 6 bases from V and 8 from J; bases not matched to a gene: 12. In germline, CDR1 is MNHEY, CDR2 SVGAGI. CDR3 protein: CASSQPGQRTEAFF. The CDR3 DNA follows: TGTGCCAGCAGCCAACCGGGACAGCGCACAGAAGCTTTCTTT.

CDR3 residues: CASSRAGGFSPLHF. The CDR3 nucleotides are TGTGCCAGCAGTCGAGCAGGGGGCTTTTCACCCCTCCACTTT. The rearrangement uses TRBV6-2 or TRBV6-3 and TRBJ1-6; the match to TRBD1 covers 8 bases. CDR1 and CDR2 from the germline V gene are MNHEY and SVGEGT. Trimming took 5 bases from V and 9 from J; bases not matched to a gene: 6. CDR3 length: 14 amino acids.

Only one count was recorded for this clone. The chain recombines TRBV9 with TRBJ1-2, with 7 bases fitting TRBD1. This CDR3 comprises 14 residues. With 5 bases clipped from V and 4 bases from J, the junction kept 8 bases outside the gene matches. Germline CDR1 SGDLS, CDR2 YYNGEE. DNA for the CDR3: TGTGCCAGCAGGCCGACAGGGTCCAGCTATGGCTACACCTTC. Its protein is CASRPTGSSYGYTF.

The chain carries TRBV7-9 and TRBJ1-4; no clear D. Germline-derived CDR1 and CDR2 are SEHNR and FQNEAQ (reference sequence). CDR3 length: 12 amino acids. CDR3: CACGSHNEKLFF. CDR3 nucleotides: TGTGCTTGCGGCAGCCATAATGAAAAACTGTTTTTT.

This clone showed up just once. The chain recombines TRBV30 with TRBJ1-1, with D perhaps TRBD1 (6 bases). V lost 2 bases to trimming and J lost 12 bases, with 16 bases between them. The CDR3 totals 12 residues. Looked up from germline, CDR1 is GTSNPN and CDR2 is SVGIG (reference sequence). The CDR3, as DNA: TGTGCCTGGAGTCACCAGACAGGCGGGTCTTTCTTT. Its translation: CAWSHQTGGSFF.

The gene calls are TRBV6-4 and TRBJ1-6; TRBD1 agrees at 7 bases. V was pared by 3 bases and J by 8 bases, with 1 base of the junction left unmatched. This CDR3 comprises 13 residues. Germline values: CDR1 MRHNA, CDR2 SNTAGT. CDR3 coding DNA: TGTGCCAGCAGTGAGAGGGGGCATTCACCCCTCCACTTT. This encodes CASSERGHSPLHF.

This clone was observed a few times. The CDR3: CASGSWTANTGELFF. In DNA, the CDR3 is TGTGCTAGTGGTTCGTGGACAGCGAACACCGGGGAGCTGTTTTTT. V usage is TRBV12-5 and J usage is TRBJ2-2; possibly TRBD1 for D (6 bases). The V and J ends lost 4 bases and 0 bases respectively, with 9 bases between them. CDR3 length: 15 residues. The germline V gene encodes CDR1 LGHNT and CDR2 FRNRAP. The whole variable domain, remainder taken from reference TRBV12-5 and TRBJ2-2, is DARVTQTPRHKVTEMGQEVTMRCQPILGHNTVFWYRQTMMQGLELLAYFRNRAPLDDSGMPKDRFSAEMPDATLATLKIQPSEPRDSAVYFCASGSWTANTGELFFGEGSRLTVL.

The V and J genes are TRBV7-3 and TRBJ2-7; 8 bases fit TRBD1. Germline V gene data show CDR1 as SGHTA and CDR2 as FQGTGA. This CDR3 has 16 residues. V lost 2 bases, J lost 5 bases, and 11 bases stayed unmatched. CDR3 protein: CASSLDPGQARNEQYF. CDR3 DNA sequence: TGTGCCAGCAGCTTAGACCCGGGACAGGCTAGGAACGAGCAGTACTTC. The whole variable domain, filled in from reference TRBV7-3 and TRBJ2-7, reads GAGVSQTPSNKVTEKGKYVELRCDPISGHTALYWYRQSLGQGPEFLIYFQGTGAADDSGLPNDRFFAVRPEGSVSTLKIQRTERGDSAVYLCASSLDPGQARNEQYFGPGTRLTVT.

The chain has TRBV3-1 (or the pseudogene TRBV3-2) and TRBJ1-1; D ambiguous. The CDR3 length is 11 residues. Germline V gene sequence: CDR1 LGHDT, CDR2 YNNKEL (reference sequence). V was pared by 3 bases and J by 7 bases, with 6 bases between. DNA for the CDR3: TGTGCCAGCAGCCACTTTAATGAAGCTTTCTTT. It yields the protein CASSHFNEAFF.

The chain uses TRBV28 and TRBJ2-7; 8 bases align to TRBD2. Germline V gene sequence: CDR1 MDHEN, CDR2 SYDVKM. V was pared by 5 bases and J by 1 base, with 4 bases of the junction left unmatched. The CDR3 contains 14 residues. For the CDR3, the DNA is TGTGCCAGCAGTAGCGGGGGCAGGTCCTACGAGCAGTACTTC. It specifies CASSSGGRSYEQYF.

The chain carries TRBV19 and TRBJ1-3; possibly TRBD1 for D (6 bases). The V end was cut by 4 bases, the J end by 11 bases, with 18 bases between. This CDR3 has 14 residues. Germline CDR1 reads LNHDA; CDR2 reads SQIVND (reference sequence). The DNA of the CDR3 is TGTGCCAGTAGTAAGGACAGTCTCTCGAGGGCCATATATTTT. This gives the protein CASSKDSLSRAIYF.

The chain joins TRBV18 to TRBJ1-1, with 7 positions matching TRBD1. The V gene's germline CDR1 is KGHSH and CDR2 LQKENI. The CDR3 has 14 amino acids. The V gene end was trimmed by 3 bases and the J gene end by 4 bases; junction bases not matched to a gene: 5. CDR3 loop: CASSPTGMGTEAFF. The CDR3 DNA follows: TGTGCCAGCTCACCGACAGGGATGGGCACTGAAGCTTTCTTT.

The V call is TRBV6-5, the J call TRBJ2-7; D perhaps matches TRBD1 (6 bases). The germline V gene has CDR1 MNHEY and CDR2 SVGAGI. This CDR3 comprises 15 residues. Trimming left V 4 bases short and J 1 base short, with 14 bases between. DNA of the CDR3: TGTGCCAGCAGTTTCCAGGGGAGAGGGTCCTACGAGCAGTACTTC. Encoded protein: CASSFQGRGSYEQYF.

The V call is TRBV2, the J call TRBJ1-5; D possibly corresponds to TRBD1 (6 bases). This CDR3 comprises 20 residues. V was cut by 1 base and J by 2 bases, with 24 bases left in between. Germline V gene lookup returns CDR1 SNHLY and CDR2 FYNNEI. The CDR3 spells CASSEGTGMGVIIGNQPQHF. The CDR3 DNA reads as TGTGCCAGCAGTGAAGGAACAGGGATGGGTGTGATTATTGGCAATCAGCCCCAGCATTTT. Filled out from reference TRBV2 and TRBJ1-5, the complete variable domain reads EPEVTQTPSHQVTQMGQEVILRCVPISNHLYFYWYRQILGQKVEFLVSFYNNEISEKSEIFDDQFSVERPDGSNFTLKIRSTKLEDSAMYFCASSEGTGMGVIIGNQPQHFGDGTRLSIL.

The rearrangement uses TRBV29-1 and TRBJ1-2, with TRBD1 as a possible D gene (5 bases). Trimming left V 4 bases short and J 8 bases short, with 11 bases between. Germline lookup yields CDR1 SQVTM and CDR2 ANQGSEA. This CDR3 spans 11 amino acids. CDR3 nucleotide sequence: TGCAGCGTTGTAGGGGCGCGAGGCTACACCTTC. It translates to CSVVGARGYTF.

The chain is built from TRBV3-1 (or the pseudogene TRBV3-2) and TRBJ2-1; TRBD2 might be the D (6 bases). Trimming removed 1 base at V and 7 bases at J, with 14 bases between. CDR1 is LGHDT and CDR2 is YNNKEL in the germline V gene (reference sequence). This CDR3 comprises 15 residues. The CDR3 region is CASSQGGARENEQFF. Written as DNA, the CDR3 is TGTGCCAGCAGCCAAGGAGGGGCTCGGGAGAATGAGCAGTTCTTC.

The J gene is TRBJ2-5, the V gene TRBV15; TRBD2 matches at 7 bases. Germline V gives CDR1 LNHNV, CDR2 YYDKDF (reference sequence). This CDR3 is 15 amino acids long. V was pared by 0 bases and J by 4 bases, with 5 bases of the junction left unmatched. For the CDR3, the DNA is TGTGCCACCAGCAGAGAATACGGGGAGGGAGAGACCCAGTACTTC. Protein product: CATSREYGEGETQYF.

The chain recombines TRBV18 with TRBJ2-7; TRBD2 matches 9 bases. This CDR3 is 15 amino acids long. With V trimmed by 0 bases and J by 6 bases, 6 bases remained unmatched. The V gene's germline CDR1 is KGHSH and CDR2 LQKENI. The CDR3 DNA sequence: TGTGCCAGCTCACCACCTACTAGCGGGTCTGTCGAGCAGTACTTC. Translating gives CASSPPTSGSVEQYF. Looking up the rest from reference TRBV18 and TRBJ2-7 gives the full variable domain: NAGVMQNPRHLVRRRGQEARLRCSPMKGHSHVYWYRQLPEEGLKFMVYLQKENIIDESGMPKERFSAEFPKEGPSILRIQQVVRGDSAAYFCASSPPTSGSVEQYFGPGTRLTVT.

J is TRBJ2-3 and V is TRBV18, with 9 bases matching TRBD1. The length of the CDR3 is 15 residues. Germline values: CDR1 KGHSH, CDR2 LQKENI. V dropped 6 bases and J dropped 4; count of bases not matched to a gene: 8. The CDR3, as DNA: TGTGCCAGCTCGGTCCGACAGGGGGACGCAGATACGCAGTATTTT. Its protein product is CASSVRQGDADTQYF.

The rearrangement uses TRBV18 and TRBJ2-5; tentatively, D is TRBD2 (5 bases). This CDR3 region has 13 residues. Trimming left V 5 bases short and J 1 base short, with 8 bases between. Germline V gene lookup returns CDR1 KGHSH and CDR2 LQKENI. DNA for the CDR3: TGTGCCAGCTCAGACTACTCCCAAGAGACCCAGTACTTC. Its protein product is CASSDYSQETQYF.

The chain recombines TRBV7-3 with TRBJ2-3; D gene unclear. The V end was cut by 5 bases, the J end by 0 bases, with 15 bases between. Looked up from germline, CDR1 is SGHTA and CDR2 is FQGTGA. There are 16 residues in the CDR3. The CDR3: CASSRRGPPSTDTQYF. The CDR3 DNA follows: TGTGCCAGCAGCCGTCGCGGTCCTCCCAGCACAGATACGCAGTATTTT.

J is TRBJ2-3 and V is TRBV7-3, with TRBD2 matching over 8 bases. Looked up from germline, CDR1 is SGHTA and CDR2 is FQGTGA. The J segment lost 2 bases and the V segment lost 1 base, leaving 20 bases of the junction unmatched. The length of the CDR3 is 21 residues. The CDR3 DNA reads TGTGCCAGCAGCTTAAGGGGGAGCGGGGGTCGATCAGAAACCCTCACAGATACGCAGTATTTT. This translates into CASSLRGSGGRSETLTDTQYF.

This sequence joins TRBV4-3 and TRBJ2-7; 7 bases are a match to TRBD2. V lost 4 bases to trimming and J lost 3 bases; unmatched junction nucleotides: 0. The CDR3 loop spans 12 amino acids. Germline assignment: CDR1 LGHNA and CDR2 YSLEER. CDR3 sequence (DNA): TGCGCCAGCAGCCCGGGGGGCTACGAGCAGTACTTC. It translates to CASSPGGYEQYF.